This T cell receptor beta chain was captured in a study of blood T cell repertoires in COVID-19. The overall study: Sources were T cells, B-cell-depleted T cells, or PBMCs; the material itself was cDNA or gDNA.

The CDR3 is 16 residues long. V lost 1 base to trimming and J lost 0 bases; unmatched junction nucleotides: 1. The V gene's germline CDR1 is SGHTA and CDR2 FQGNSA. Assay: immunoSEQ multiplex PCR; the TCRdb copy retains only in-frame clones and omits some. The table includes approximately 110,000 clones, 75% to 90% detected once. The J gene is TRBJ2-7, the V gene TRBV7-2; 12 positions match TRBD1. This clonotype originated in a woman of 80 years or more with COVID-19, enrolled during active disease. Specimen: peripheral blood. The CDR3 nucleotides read TGTGCCAGCAGCTTAGGGGGACAGGGGGCCTCCTACGAGCAGTACTTC. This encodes CASSLGGQGASYEQYF.